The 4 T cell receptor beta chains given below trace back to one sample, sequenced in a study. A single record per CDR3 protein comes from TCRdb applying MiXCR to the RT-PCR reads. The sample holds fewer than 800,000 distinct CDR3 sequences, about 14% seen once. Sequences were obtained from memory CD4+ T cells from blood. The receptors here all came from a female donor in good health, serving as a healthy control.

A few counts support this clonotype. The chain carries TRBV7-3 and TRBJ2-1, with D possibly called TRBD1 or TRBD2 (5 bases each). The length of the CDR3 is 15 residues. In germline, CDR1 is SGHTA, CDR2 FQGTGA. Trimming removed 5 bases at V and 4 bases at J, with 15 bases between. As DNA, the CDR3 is TGTGCCAGCAGCCGCAACTTGGGGGAGTACAATGAGCAGTTCTTC. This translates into CASSRNLGEYNEQFF.

The CDR3: CASSPADRGGGELFF. In nucleotides, the CDR3 is TGTGCCAGCAGTCCGGCGGACAGGGGTGGCGGGGAGCTGTTTTTT. J is TRBJ2-2 and V is TRBV28; 9 nucleotides align to TRBD1. Germline values: CDR1 MDHEN, CDR2 SYDVKM. Trimming at V came to 5 bases and at J to 7 bases, leaving 8 bases not matched to a gene. The CDR3 runs 15 residues.

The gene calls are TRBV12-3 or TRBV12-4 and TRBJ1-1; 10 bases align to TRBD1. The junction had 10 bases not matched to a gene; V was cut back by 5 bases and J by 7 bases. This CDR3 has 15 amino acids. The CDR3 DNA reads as TGTGCCAGCAGTCTAAGACAGGGGGCTGAAATTGAAGCTTTCTTT. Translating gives CASSLRQGAEIEAFF.

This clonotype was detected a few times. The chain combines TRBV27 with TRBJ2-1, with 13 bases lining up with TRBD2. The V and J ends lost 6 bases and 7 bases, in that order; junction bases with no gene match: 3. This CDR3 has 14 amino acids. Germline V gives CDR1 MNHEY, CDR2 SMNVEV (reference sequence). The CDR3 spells CASRGLAGRNEQFF. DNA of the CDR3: TGTGCCAGCAGGGGACTAGCGGGAAGAAATGAGCAGTTCTTC.